These 5 T cell receptor beta chains were sequenced from one sample in a study of human T cells and chemical hapten exposure. Time point given: pre-sensitization, week 0. The treatment is: therapeutic diphenylcyclopropenone sensitization with weekly scalp DPC. A single record per CDR3 protein comes from TCRdb applying MiXCR to the RACE reads. The data contain 350,000 to 450,000 distinct CDR3 sequences, 5.1% of them singletons. The starting material was whole blood, obtained in connection with sensitization to the hapten diphenylcyclopropenone (DPC). These receptors all come from a woman between 50 and 59 years old with alopecia areata. Some clones in this sample may be carry-over from other donors' samples.

This clonotype was recorded a few times. This chain links TRBV7-9 with TRBJ1-1; D is undetermined. V dropped 5 bases and J dropped 1 base, with 11 bases sitting between them. The CDR3 is 14 amino acids. Germline assignment: CDR1 SEHNR and CDR2 FQNEAQ (reference sequence). The CDR3 loop is CASSSRHPNTEAFF. The CDR3 DNA sequence: TGTGCCAGCAGCAGCCGACACCCGAACACTGAAGCTTTCTTT.

This clonotype was seen repeatedly, ten times or more. The chain is built from TRBV15 and TRBJ1-6; D is ambiguous. The CDR3 consists of 15 residues. Trimming cost V 0 bases and J 7 bases, with 10 bases left between them. CDR1 and CDR2 (germline): LNHNV, YYDKDF (reference sequence). The CDR3 loop is CATSRDRSENSPLHF. DNA for the CDR3: TGTGCCACCAGCAGAGATCGGTCAGAAAATTCACCCCTCCACTTT.

The chain recombines TRBV30 with TRBJ2-2; D remains ambiguous. Germline V gene data show CDR1 as GTSNPN and CDR2 as SVGIG (reference sequence). The CDR3 has 12 amino acids. Between the trimmed V and J ends, which lost 0 bases and 4 bases, there was a span of 3 bases. The CDR3 bases are TGTGCCTGGAGTGTGAGCACCGGGGAGCTGTTTTTT. It is translated as CAWSVSTGELFF.

This sequence joins TRBV7-9 and TRBJ1-1; D not resolved. The CDR3 totals 12 residues. V lost 11 bases, J lost 1 base, and 11 bases lay in between. CDR1 and CDR2 (germline): SEHNR, FQNEAQ (reference sequence). CDR3 bases: TGTGCCGTTACAACTCCGAACACTGAAGCTTTCTTT. Encoded protein: CAVTTPNTEAFF.

The table lists this clonotype with a few counts. The chain employs TRBV20-1 and TRBJ2-7; 7 positions agree with TRBD1. The CDR3 totals 12 residues. The V and J ends lost 4 bases and 4 bases, in that order; junction bases with no gene match: 4. CDR1 and CDR2 from the germline V gene are DFQATT and SNEGSKA (reference sequence). CDR3 sequence: CSAKTGFYEQYF. CDR3 nucleotides: TGCAGTGCTAAGACAGGGTTTTACGAGCAGTACTTC.